The entry that follows covers one T cell receptor (beta chain) sequence. V was pared by 1 base and J by 5 bases, with 7 bases of the junction left unmatched. In germline, CDR1 is SGHNT, CDR2 YYREEE (reference sequence). This CDR3 comprises 16 residues. The data stem from a study of blood T cell repertoires in COVID-19. Study processing details: Estimation of nucleated cell counts was performed using reference gene primer amplification. The assay was immunoSEQ multiplex PCR, and TCRdb's table has in-frame clones only and misses some. V and J calls and clone size are those listed in that table; D and trimming were worked out from the DNA. The repertoire holds around 99,000 clones, with about 87% as singletons.

Sequenced input: peripheral blood. The chain has TRBV5-4 and TRBJ2-3; 10 bases match TRBD2. This receptor was taken from a man between 45 and 60 years old with active or convalescent COVID-19. The CDR3 here is CASSLMVAGGGDTQYF. The CDR3 nucleotides read TGTGCCAGCAGCTTGATGGTAGCGGGAGGAGGAGATACGCAGTATTTT.